This entry lists 25 T cell receptor beta chains sequenced from one sample in a study of blood T cell repertoires in COVID-19. The method was immunoSEQ multiplex PCR; TCRdb's version includes in-frame clones alone and lacks a portion of them. The sample records 150,000 to 200,000 clones, more than 85% being singletons. Sample: peripheral blood. These receptors were taken from a man between 18 and 35 years old with acute or convalescent COVID-19.

The chain couples TRBV30 to TRBJ1-2, with 11 positions matching TRBD1. Germline values: CDR1 GTSNPN, CDR2 SVGIG (reference sequence). J gave up 4 bases and V 4 bases, and 8 bases lay outside the gene matches. The CDR3 totals 15 residues. The CDR3 region is CAWTPRDRGTYGYTF. The CDR3 coding sequence is TGTGCCTGGACACCCCGGGACAGGGGGACCTATGGCTACACCTTC.

This clone was observed once. The chain employs TRBV5-1 and TRBJ1-4; TRBD1 matches at 11 bases. There are 15 residues in the CDR3. V was clipped by 0 bases and J by 5 bases; unmatched bases: 0. Looked up from germline, CDR1 is SGHRS and CDR2 is YFSETQ. In nucleotides, the CDR3 is TGCGCCAGCAGCTTGGGGGACAGGGGGAATGAAAAACTGTTTTTT. Translation: CASSLGDRGNEKLFF. Supplemented by reference TRBV5-1 and TRBJ1-4, the full variable domain reads KAGVTQTPRYLIKTRGQQVTLSCSPISGHRSVSWYQQTPGQGLQFLFEYFSETQRNKGNFPGRFSGRQFSNSRSEMNVSTLELGDSALYLCASSLGDRGNEKLFFGSGTQLSVL.

V usage is TRBV6-5 and J usage is TRBJ1-1, with D uncertain. V lost 8 bases and J 3 bases, leaving 10 bases between the germline ends. CDR1 MNHEY and CDR2 SVGAGI come from the germline V gene. There are 12 residues in the CDR3. CDR3 DNA: TGTGCCAGCTTGGGCATTTACACTGAAGCTTTCTTT. It codes for CASLGIYTEAFF.

This clone was recorded a few times. The chain has TRBV7-2 and TRBJ1-1; D remains unclear. V was shortened by 1 base and J by 0 bases, with 9 bases between the two germline ends. Germline assignment: CDR1 SGHTA and CDR2 FQGNSA. The CDR3 is 15 residues long. The CDR3, as DNA: TGTGCCAGCAGCTTAGAGGTAGCTATGAACACTGAAGCTTTCTTT. Residues: CASSLEVAMNTEAFF.

V gene TRBV7-2 combines with J gene TRBJ1-4; D possibly corresponds to TRBD1 (5 bases). There are 16 residues in the CDR3. CDR1 SGHTA and CDR2 FQGNSA come from the germline V gene. Trimming pared 5 bases from V and 0 bases from J, leaving 13 bases between. CDR3 protein: CASSKVTGATNEKLFF. The DNA of the CDR3 is TGTGCCAGCAGCAAAGTCACAGGTGCAACTAATGAAAAACTGTTTTTT.

The V call is TRBV18, the J call TRBJ2-4, with D perhaps matching TRBD2 (7 bases). There are 14 residues in the CDR3. Germline V gene data show CDR1 as KGHSH and CDR2 as LQKENI. The V and J ends lost 0 bases and 8 bases respectively, with 11 bases between them. CDR3 in amino acids: CASSPPGGADIQYF. CDR3 DNA: TGTGCCAGCTCACCACCGGGGGGGGCGGACATTCAGTACTTC.

This sequence joins TRBV9 and TRBJ2-2; the D gene is possibly TRBD2 (5 bases). V was clipped by 2 bases and J by 4 bases, with 9 bases between them. Germline assignment: CDR1 SGDLS and CDR2 YYNGEE. This CDR3 has 14 residues. The CDR3 coding sequence is TGTGCCAGCAGCGTGGGCGGAGGCACCGGGGAGCTGTTTTTT. Translating gives CASSVGGGTGELFF.

J is TRBJ1-2 and V is TRBV6-5; 8 positions match TRBD1. V shed 4 bases, J shed 5 bases, and the junction held 12 bases outside the gene matches. The length of the CDR3 is 16 residues. Germline assignment: CDR1 MNHEY and CDR2 SVGAGI. CDR3 sequence reads: CASSWGLRTGLYGYTF. The CDR3 DNA sequence: TGTGCCAGCAGTTGGGGATTGAGGACAGGGCTATATGGCTACACCTTC.

V and J are TRBV28 and TRBJ2-1; 11 nucleotides match TRBD2. The CDR3 runs 16 residues. Trimming at V came to 5 bases and at J to 7 bases, leaving 10 bases not matched to a gene. Germline CDR1 and CDR2: MDHEN and SYDVKM. DNA for the CDR3: TGTGCCAGCAGTGCCTTACTAGCGGGGGCGGGAAATGAGCAGTTCTTC. As protein: CASSALLAGAGNEQFF.

The chain is built from TRBV6-6 and TRBJ2-7; D unclear. Trimming cost V 6 bases and J 3 bases, with 6 bases left between them. The CDR3 runs to 11 residues. Germline loops: CDR1 MNHNY, CDR2 SVGAGI (reference sequence). The CDR3 DNA reads as TGTGCCAGCAGCTCCTACTACGAGCAGTACTTC. Translation: CASSSYYEQYF.

The V and J genes are TRBV5-4 and TRBJ1-2; 8 bases agree with TRBD1. V gave up 6 bases and J gave up 4 bases; unmatched junction bases: 11. The length of the CDR3 is 15 residues. Germline CDR1 reads SGHNT; CDR2 reads YYREEE (reference sequence). This CDR3 reads CASNPRTGSSYGYTF. CDR3 nucleotide sequence: TGTGCCAGCAACCCTCGGACAGGGTCTAGCTATGGCTACACCTTC.

The chain couples TRBV7-2 to TRBJ2-1, with 10 bases identical to TRBD2. The V segment lost 5 bases and the J segment 8 bases; nucleotides outside the gene matches: 9. This CDR3 comprises 15 residues. The germline V gene encodes CDR1 SGHTA and CDR2 FQGNSA. The CDR3 here is CASSERGGASDEQFF. The CDR3 nucleotides read TGTGCCAGCAGCGAGCGGGGGGGCGCTTCGGATGAGCAGTTCTTC.

J is TRBJ2-7 and V is TRBV6-1, with D hard to call. V gave up 0 bases and J gave up 4 bases, with 13 bases separating them. This CDR3 has 15 amino acids. Germline V lookup: CDR1 MNHNS, CDR2 SASEGT. CDR3: CASSEALALYYEQYV. The CDR3 DNA sequence: TGTGCCAGCAGTGAAGCTTTGGCCCTTTATTACGAGCAGTACGTC.

The CDR3 loop is CASSLSSATNEKLFF. In DNA, the CDR3 is TGTGCCAGCAGCTTAAGCAGCGCAACTAATGAAAAACTGTTTTTT. The chain has TRBV7-6 and TRBJ1-4; D uncertain. The CDR3 loop spans 15 amino acids. CDR1 and CDR2 (germline): SGHVS, FNYEAQ. Trimming stripped 2 bases from V and 0 bases from J, with 7 bases between. Complete variable domain (other parts from reference TRBV7-6 and TRBJ1-4): GAGVSQSPRYKVTKRGQDVALRCDPISGHVSLYWYRQALGQGPEFLTYFNYEAQQDKSGLPNDRFSAERPEGSISTLTIQRTEQRDSAMYRCASSLSSATNEKLFFGSGTQLSVL.

The gene calls are TRBV7-7 and TRBJ1-2; perhaps TRBD1 as D (5 bases). V dropped 6 bases and J dropped 8 bases, with 16 bases sitting between them. The germline CDR1 and CDR2 sequences are SSHAT and FNYEAQ (reference sequence). The CDR3 loop spans 13 amino acids. The CDR3 DNA is TGTGCCAGCAGTCACCGGGGGGAAGGCGGCTACACCTTC. Its translation: CASSHRGEGGYTF. The variable domain in full, completed from reference TRBV7-7 and TRBJ1-2, reads GAGVSQSPRYKVTKRGQDVTLRCDPISSHATLYWYQQALGQGPEFLTYFNYEAQPDKSGLPSDRFSAERPEGSISTLTIQRTEQRDSAMYRCASSHRGEGGYTFGSGTRLTVV.

The chain recombines TRBV3-1 (or the pseudogene TRBV3-2) with TRBJ1-1; D remains ambiguous. Germline loops: CDR1 LGHDT, CDR2 YNNKEL (reference sequence). The V end was cut by 4 bases, the J end by 5 bases, with 17 bases between. CDR3 length: 15 amino acids. The CDR3 DNA follows: TGTGCCAGCAGCCTAAGTGCTGCCTCGGGGACTGAAGCTTTCTTT. Residues: CASSLSAASGTEAFF.

This sequence joins TRBV6-5 and TRBJ2-7, with D possibly TRBD2 on 5 matching bases. The CDR3 covers 13 residues. CDR1 and CDR2 from the germline V gene are MNHEY and SVGAGI. V dropped 11 bases and J dropped 4 bases, with 18 bases sitting between them. As DNA, the CDR3 is TGTGCCGGCGGGCGGAGCCTCGAGTACGAGCAGTACTTC. Protein: CAGGRSLEYEQYF.

This clone has just one count. The chain carries TRBV25-1 and TRBJ1-4, with D uncertain. CDR1 and CDR2 (germline): MGHDK, SYGVNS. CDR3 length: 13 residues. The V end lost 3 bases, the J end lost 7 bases, and 9 bases lay between the germline ends. The CDR3 region has the DNA TGTGCCAGCAGTGAGGACTTCCGTGAAAAACTGTTTTTT. Protein: CASSEDFREKLFF.

In regard to this clone: Other DNA sequences in this specimen translate into the identical CDR3. The chain joins TRBV28 to TRBJ1-5; TRBD1 matches 9 bases. The CDR3 has 14 amino acids. Germline V lookup: CDR1 MDHEN, CDR2 SYDVKM. Trimming cost V 6 bases and J 4 bases; bases outside gene matches: 4. The CDR3 region is CASRPGQGNQPQHF. For the CDR3, the DNA is TGTGCCAGCAGACCCGGACAGGGGAATCAGCCCCAGCATTTT.

The rearrangement uses TRBV19 and TRBJ1-1; D call uncertain. Looked up from germline, CDR1 is LNHDA and CDR2 is SQIVND (reference sequence). This CDR3 is 14 amino acids long. The V end lost 9 bases, the J end lost 1 base, and 15 bases lay between the germline ends. The CDR3 bases are TGTGCCAGCACACCGCCGGAGGGGAACACTGAAGCTTTCTTT. This translates into CASTPPEGNTEAFF.

The rearrangement joins TRBV30 to TRBJ1-1, with a weak D call TRBD1 (5 bases). Germline V gene sequence: CDR1 GTSNPN, CDR2 SVGIG (reference sequence). Deletions cut 2 bases from V and 4 bases from J, with 11 bases between. CDR3 length equals 13 residues. The CDR3 is CAWSRQQGTEAFF. The CDR3 coding sequence is TGTGCCTGGAGTAGGCAGCAGGGCACTGAAGCTTTCTTT.

V usage is TRBV19 and J usage is TRBJ2-7, with TRBD1 matching 8 bases. CDR3 size: 13 residues. After removal of 4 bases from V and 4 bases from J, the junction contained 3 bases not matched to a gene. The V gene's germline CDR1 is LNHDA and CDR2 SQIVND (reference sequence). CDR3: CASSTRQGYEQYF. The CDR3 DNA reads as TGTGCCAGTAGTACACGACAGGGGTACGAGCAGTACTTC. The whole variable domain, filled in from reference TRBV19 and TRBJ2-7, reads DGGITQSPKYLFRKEGQNVTLSCEQNLNHDAMYWYRQDPGQGLRLIYYSQIVNDFQKGDIAEGYSVSREKKESFPLTVTSAQKNPTAFYLCASSTRQGYEQYFGPGTRLTVT.

V is TRBV6-1 and J is TRBJ1-5; 9 positions match TRBD1. V lost 0 bases and J lost 8; bases outside the gene matches: 11. CDR1 and CDR2 (germline): MNHNS, SASEGT. This CDR3 comprises 17 residues. The CDR3 loop is CASSEALPGTGTKPQHF. CDR3 DNA: TGTGCCAGCAGTGAAGCGCTTCCTGGGACAGGGACTAAGCCCCAGCATTTT.

The gene calls are TRBV7-8 and TRBJ1-1, with no clear D. Germline V gives CDR1 SGHVS, CDR2 FQNEAQ. V was shortened by 4 bases and J by 5 bases, with 11 bases between the two germline ends. This CDR3 has 13 amino acids. The CDR3 protein is CASSWGGQTEAFF. The DNA for the CDR3 is TGTGCCAGCAGCTGGGGAGGGCAGACTGAAGCTTTCTTT.

This clone was seen a single time. This rearrangement joins TRBV9 to TRBJ1-5, with TRBD1 identical over 9 bases. CDR1 is SGDLS and CDR2 is YYNGEE in the germline V gene. The CDR3 has 15 residues. The V segment lost 3 bases and the J segment 5 bases; nucleotides outside the gene matches: 6. This chain's CDR3 is CASSEGTGRDQPQHF. The CDR3, as DNA: TGTGCCAGCAGCGAAGGGACAGGGAGGGATCAGCCCCAGCATTTT.